The present entry profiles one T cell receptor (beta chain) with its context. The sample is drawn from a study of shared clonotypes between healthy human individuals. All the donors were Caucasian adults who lived in Nashville, Tennessee. Repertoires were generated with immunoSEQ multiplex PCR, while TCRdb's copy carries only in-frame clones and drops some. The sample has roughly 400,000 clones, about 96% seen once. Material: memory CD8+ T cells sorted from blood. Specified subset: CD45RO+ cells pooled with CCR7-negative TemRA cells. This TCR was recovered from a young man in good health.

The CDR3 DNA is TGTGCCAGCAGCTTAGCGGCTAGCGGGAGGGCCCACAATGAGCAGTTCTTC. Translating gives CASSLAASGRAHNEQFF. The rearrangement uses TRBV7-6 and TRBJ2-1; TRBD2 agrees at 12 bases. Trimming removed 0 bases from V and 5 bases from J; junction bases left unmatched: 5. From germline, CDR1 is SGHVS and CDR2 FNYEAQ. The CDR3 consists of 17 residues.